Sequencing of this T cell receptor (beta chain) was carried out in a study of blood T cells in healthy people across ages. The table lists this clonotype with a few counts. For the second PCR, which ran for roughly 6 to 11 cycles, a sample-barcoded 5' primer and a J-beta primer mix were used. TCRdb re-analysed the 5' RACE reads in MiXCR, keeping a single row per CDR3 protein. Of 1.8 million or so distinct CDR3 sequences detected, 30% to 40% appear once; the ten largest clones hold about 21%. The receptor's source is a human donor in good health. Specimen: blood.

The CDR3 is CASSAGGSGVNQPQHF. Written as DNA, the CDR3 is TGTGCCAGCAGCGCCGGGGGAAGCGGAGTTAATCAGCCCCAGCATTTT. This chain connects TRBV9 to TRBJ1-5, with D perhaps matching TRBD1 (5 bases). V lost 3 bases and J lost 4, with 17 bases in between. Germline-derived CDR1 and CDR2 are SGDLS and YYNGEE. The CDR3 has 16 residues.